The next 24 T cell receptor beta chains were all read from a single sample in a study of cytomegalovirus exposure and HLA in healthy donors. 13 Jbeta primers and 60 Vbeta primers were used for the PCR. Sequenced by immunoSEQ multiplex PCR; TCRdb stores in-frame clones only, minus some. The table has about 120,000 clones, around 80% seen once. The sequenced sample was PBMCs. The source is a man in his forties or fifties in good health and CMV-seronegative.

This CDR3 is CSAAEYEQYF. For the CDR3, the DNA is TGCAGTGCTGCCGAGTACGAGCAGTACTTC. The rearrangement joins TRBV20-1 to TRBJ2-7; D is unresolved. CDR1 and CDR2 from the germline V gene are DFQATT and SNEGSKA (reference sequence). Trimming removed 5 bases from V and 4 bases from J, with 6 bases in between. The CDR3 is made up of 10 amino acids.

The chain has TRBV5-6 and TRBJ2-7, with TRBD2 identical over 7 bases. The trim removed 0 bases at V and 9 bases at J, leaving 9 bases unmatched. Germline CDR1 and CDR2: SGHDT and YYEEEE. This CDR3 is built from 14 residues. The CDR3: CASSLAPGTTGQYF. The DNA of the CDR3 is TGTGCCAGCAGCTTGGCCCCGGGGACTACGGGGCAGTACTTC. The full variable domain, completed using reference TRBV5-6 and TRBJ2-7, is DAGVTQSPTHLIKTRGQQVTLRCSPKSGHDTVSWYQQALGQGPQFIFQYYEEEERQRGNFPDRFSGHQFPNYSSELNVNALLLGDSALYLCASSLAPGTTGQYFGPGTRLTVT.

The chain recombines TRBV7-2 with TRBJ1-1; tentative D call: TRBD1 (5 bases). V dropped 0 bases and J dropped 5 bases, with 16 bases sitting between them. Germline-derived CDR1 and CDR2 are SGHTA and FQGNSA. The CDR3 extends over 16 amino acids. The CDR3 region is CASSLAARVVRTEAFF. CDR3 sequence (DNA): TGTGCCAGCAGCTTAGCCGCCAGGGTGGTTCGGACTGAAGCTTTCTTT.

The chain employs TRBV6-6 and TRBJ1-1; D possibly corresponds to TRBD1 (5 bases). This CDR3 is 14 amino acids long. The V end lost 5 bases, the J end lost 4 bases, and 14 bases lay between the germline ends. Germline CDR1 and CDR2: MNHNY and SVGAGI (reference sequence). In DNA, the CDR3 is TGTGCCAGCAGTGACATCGAAGGGGTCACTGAAGCTTTCTTT. Protein: CASSDIEGVTEAFF.

The chain links TRBV7-8 to TRBJ1-5; no definite D call. CDR1 is SGHVS, CDR2 FQNEAQ, per germline. The CDR3 spans 14 residues. The ends were cut back, 5 bases at V and 8 bases at J, with 16 bases in the middle. The DNA for the CDR3 is TGTGCCAGCAGCCCGGGTGAGCTACGAAAGCCCCAGCATTTT. Translating gives CASSPGELRKPQHF.

CDR3: CASSVAGGWDNEQFF. In DNA form, the CDR3 reads TGTGCCAGCAGTGTCGCGGGAGGGTGGGACAATGAGCAGTTCTTC. The chain recombines TRBV2 with TRBJ2-1; 9 nucleotides line up with TRBD2. CDR1 and CDR2 from the germline V gene are SNHLY and FYNNEI. The CDR3 covers 15 residues. V gave up 4 bases and J gave up 5 bases; unmatched junction bases: 6.

This chain joins TRBV15 and TRBJ2-1; 7 bases fit TRBD1. The V and J ends lost 0 bases and 5 bases, in that order; junction bases with no gene match: 7. The CDR3 has 16 residues. CDR1 is LNHNV and CDR2 is YYDKDF in the germline V gene (reference sequence). The CDR3 nucleotides read TGTGCCACCAGCAGAGAAATTGGACAGGTAGACAATGAGCAGTTCTTC. Its protein product is CATSREIGQVDNEQFF.

V gene TRBV6-5 combines with J gene TRBJ1-1; 7 bases line up with TRBD1. Germline V gene sequence: CDR1 MNHEY, CDR2 SVGAGI. The ends lost 4 bases at V and 5 bases at J; junction bases unmatched: 7. The CDR3 has 14 residues. CDR3 region: CASSFTGAGTEAFF. Here the CDR3 DNA reads TGTGCCAGCAGTTTTACAGGGGCGGGGACTGAAGCTTTCTTT.

The gene calls are TRBV16 and TRBJ2-6, with D unresolved. CDR1 KGHSY and CDR2 FQNENV come from the germline V gene. V dropped 5 bases and J dropped 0 bases, with 14 bases sitting between them. CDR3 length: 17 amino acids. In nucleotides, the CDR3 is TGTGCCAGCAGCAACACGCGACCTAGCTCTGGGGCCAACGTCCTGACTTTC. Residues: CASSNTRPSSGANVLTF.

This chain links TRBV11-2 with TRBJ2-3; possible D gene TRBD1, 5 bases. Trimming stripped 5 bases from V and 2 bases from J, with 17 bases between. Germline loops: CDR1 SGHAT, CDR2 FQNNGV. There are 16 residues in the CDR3. The CDR3 coding sequence is TGTGCCAGCAGCAACCTGGGGCCGTCCCACACAGATACGCAGTATTTT. Amino acids: CASSNLGPSHTDTQYF.

CDR3 bases: TGTGCCAGCAGCGTAGGCGGAATCCAAGAGACCCAGTACTTC. As protein: CASSVGGIQETQYF. This sequence joins TRBV9 and TRBJ2-5; D uncertain. Germline lookup yields CDR1 SGDLS and CDR2 YYNGEE. There are 14 residues in the CDR3. V shed 0 bases and J shed 1 base, with 7 bases lying between them.

V is TRBV5-8 and J is TRBJ1-1, with 7 bases lining up with TRBD1. V shed 0 bases and J 5 bases; nucleotides not matched to a gene: 4. The CDR3 totals 14 residues. CDR1 is SGHTS, CDR2 YDEGEE, per germline. CDR3 residues: CASSLVRGRTEAFF. Written as DNA, the CDR3 is TGTGCCAGCAGCTTGGTAAGGGGGCGAACTGAAGCTTTCTTT.

V and J are TRBV28 and TRBJ2-7, with TRBD1 as a possible D gene (6 bases). Looked up from germline, CDR1 is MDHEN and CDR2 is SYDVKM. CDR3 length: 14 residues. Trimming shortened V by 2 bases and J by 6 bases, and 14 bases separated the two germline ends. Here the CDR3 DNA reads TGTGCCAGCAGTTTAGGGACATGGGTGGCCGAGCAGTACTTC. Amino acid sequence: CASSLGTWVAEQYF.

CDR3 protein: CASSREGANSYEQYF. The CDR3 DNA follows: TGTGCCAGCAGCCGGGAGGGGGCCAACTCCTACGAGCAGTACTTC. The chain uses TRBV6-6 and TRBJ2-5; tentatively, D is TRBD2 (8 bases). With the DNA end fitting TRBJ2-7 better, the J assignment may be wrong. The CDR3 totals 15 residues. CDR1 MNHNY and CDR2 SVGAGI come from the germline V gene (reference sequence).

J is TRBJ2-5 and V is TRBV11-1; 13 bases line up with TRBD2. Germline assignment: CDR1 SGHAT and CDR2 FQDESV (reference sequence). Trimming removed 4 bases from V and 2 bases from J; junction bases left unmatched: 7. This CDR3 comprises 17 residues. The CDR3 loop reads CASSSRTSGGLQETQYF. As DNA, the CDR3 is TGTGCCAGCAGCTCCCGGACTAGCGGGGGACTACAAGAGACCCAGTACTTC.

The CDR3 loop is CAWSVTGTEAFF. CDR3 DNA sequence: TGTGCCTGGAGTGTAACGGGAACTGAAGCTTTCTTT. The V and J genes are TRBV30 and TRBJ1-1, with D unresolved. The germline gives CDR1 GTSNPN, CDR2 SVGIG (reference sequence). Trimming took 0 bases from V and 5 from J, leaving 7 bases between them. The CDR3 covers 12 residues.

The chain links TRBV9 to TRBJ1-3; D is undetermined. V lost 0 bases and J lost 3, with 13 bases in between. Germline V lookup: CDR1 SGDLS, CDR2 YYNGEE. This CDR3 contains 16 residues. Here the CDR3 DNA reads TGTGCCAGCAGCGTAGAAAGTTTGTTTAGTGGAAACACCATATATTTT. Amino acid sequence: CASSVESLFSGNTIYF. Drawing the rest from reference TRBV9 and TRBJ1-3, the complete variable domain is DSGVTQTPKHLITATGQRVTLRCSPRSGDLSVYWYQQSLDQGLQFLIQYYNGEERAKGNILERFSAQQFPDLHSELNLSSLELGDSALYFCASSVESLFSGNTIYFGEGSWLTVV.

The genes are TRBV5-4 and TRBJ2-3, with TRBD2 identical over 9 bases. The CDR3 extends over 17 amino acids. Germline assignment: CDR1 SGHNT and CDR2 YYREEE (reference sequence). The junction had 13 bases not matched to a gene; V was cut back by 6 bases and J by 2 bases. CDR3 loop: CASKSGAAGGLTDTQYF. The CDR3 bases are TGTGCCAGCAAAAGTGGAGCGGCGGGGGGGCTCACAGATACGCAGTATTTT.

V and J are TRBV5-4 and TRBJ2-7, with 9 bases identical to TRBD1. Trimming removed 0 bases from V and 8 bases from J; junction bases left unmatched: 6. Per the germline V gene, CDR1 is SGHNT and CDR2 is YYREEE (reference sequence). The CDR3 consists of 14 residues. CDR3 DNA: TGTGCCAGCAGCTTGGAGGGACAGGGAACGAAGCAGTACTTC. Residues: CASSLEGQGTKQYF.

The J gene is TRBJ1-2, the V gene TRBV5-4; TRBD1 aligns across 7 bases. CDR3 length: 15 amino acids. The V segment lost 0 bases and the J segment 1 base; nucleotides outside the gene matches: 3. Germline CDR1 reads SGHNT; CDR2 reads YYREEE (reference sequence). The CDR3 region has the DNA TGTGCCAGCAGCTTGGTTTCAGGGGGTAACTATGGCTACACCTTC. It encodes CASSLVSGGNYGYTF. The variable domain in full, with the rest retrieved from reference TRBV5-4 and TRBJ1-2, is ETGVTQSPTHLIKTRGQQVTLRCSSQSGHNTVSWYQQALGQGPQFIFQYYREEENGRGNFPPRFSGLQFPNYSSELNVNALELDDSALYLCASSLVSGGNYGYTFGSGTRLTVV.

This chain uses TRBV5-4 with TRBJ1-1, with TRBD1 as a possible D gene (5 bases). The ends were cut back, 6 bases at V and 3 bases at J, with 18 bases in the middle. The germline gives CDR1 SGHNT, CDR2 YYREEE (reference sequence). The length of the CDR3 is 15 residues. CDR3 in DNA: TGTGCCAGCACCACTGGGGCGGGGAGGGACACTGAAGCTTTCTTT. It is translated as CASTTGAGRDTEAFF.

This chain joins TRBV2 and TRBJ2-3; D remains ambiguous. This CDR3 spans 14 amino acids. Trimming cost V 2 bases and J 6 bases, with 12 bases left between them. Germline CDR1 reads SNHLY; CDR2 reads FYNNEI. In nucleotides, the CDR3 is TGTGCCAGCAGTGAACACTCTACTTCTGATACGCAGTATTTT. It codes for CASSEHSTSDTQYF.

The J gene is TRBJ2-2, the V gene TRBV19; D uncertain. The CDR3 extends over 13 amino acids. CDR1 and CDR2 from the germline V gene are LNHDA and SQIVND (reference sequence). With 4 bases removed from V and 5 bases from J, the gap between germline ends came to 8 bases. As DNA, the CDR3 is TGTGCCAGTAGTAAGACTGTGACCGGGGAGCTGTTTTTT. Protein: CASSKTVTGELFF.

The rearrangement links TRBV7-3 to TRBJ2-2; TRBD2 might be the D (7 bases). V lost 5 bases and J lost 7, with 20 bases in between. The CDR3 contains 16 residues. Germline V CDR1 and CDR2: SGHTA, FQGTGA. CDR3 in amino acids: CASSPKGVTSSGELFF. The CDR3 nucleotides read TGTGCCAGCAGCCCCAAGGGGGTGACTAGCAGCGGGGAGCTGTTTTTT.